These 32 T cell receptor beta chains were all obtained from the same sample, sequenced in a study of shared clonotypes between healthy human individuals. The method was immunoSEQ multiplex PCR; TCRdb's version includes in-frame clones alone and lacks a portion of them. The sample carries about 2.4 million clones, more than 85% recorded once. The sequenced sample consisted of naive CD4+ T cells from PBMCs. Subset reported: CD45RA+ positively selected. All receptors derive from a man between 18 and 29 years old in good health. Some clones in this sample may be carry-over from other donors' samples.

A remark on this clone: The sample carries other DNA sequences with the same CDR3. The J gene is TRBJ2-5, the V gene TRBV5-1; TRBD2 agrees at 15 bases. After removal of 4 bases from V and 5 bases from J, the junction contained 9 bases not matched to a gene. The germline CDR1 and CDR2 sequences are SGHRS and YFSETQ. CDR3 length: 17 amino acids. For the CDR3, the DNA is TGCGCCAGCAGCCTCGGGACTAGCGGGAGGAGAGGGGAGACCCAGTACTTC. Translating it yields CASSLGTSGRRGETQYF.

This chain uses TRBV5-1 with TRBJ2-1; possibly TRBD2 for D (6 bases). Germline V gene sequence: CDR1 SGHRS, CDR2 YFSETQ. V was pared by 4 bases and J by 5 bases, with 22 bases between. The CDR3 runs 17 residues. CDR3 region: CASSLRAGRGRHNEQFF. CDR3 bases: TGCGCCAGCAGCCTCCGCGCGGGGCGGGGCCGGCACAATGAGCAGTTCTTC.

Regarding this clone: Other DNA sequences in the sample encode the same CDR3. The gene calls are TRBV7-2 and TRBJ1-1; D is possibly TRBD1 (6 bases). The CDR3 loop spans 14 amino acids. CDR1 and CDR2 from the germline V gene are SGHTA and FQGNSA. V was clipped by 0 bases and J by 5 bases, with 10 bases between them. CDR3 protein: CASSLAGGRTEAFF. Written as DNA, the CDR3 is TGTGCCAGCAGCTTAGCGGGGGGGCGGACTGAAGCTTTCTTT.

This clone was seen just once. At the DNA level, this CDR3 is encoded by other sequences in the same sample as well. The chain links TRBV5-1 to TRBJ2-3; 8 positions match TRBD2. The CDR3 contains 15 residues. Per the germline V gene, CDR1 is SGHRS and CDR2 is YFSETQ. Losses at the gene ends were 4 bases for V and 3 bases for J; bases not matched to a gene: 7. CDR3 sequence: CASSLPGGPTDTQYF. In DNA, the CDR3 is TGCGCCAGCAGCCTGCCGGGAGGGCCAACAGATACGCAGTATTTT.

The V gene is TRBV2, the J gene TRBJ1-1; no clear D. The CDR3 runs to 13 residues. Germline CDR1 and CDR2: SNHLY and FYNNEI. V was pared by 2 bases and J by 3 bases, with 7 bases between. The CDR3: CASSEFQDTEAFF. In DNA, the CDR3 is TGTGCCAGCAGTGAATTCCAGGACACTGAAGCTTTCTTT.

As regards this clone: Within the sample, other DNA sequences also encode this same CDR3. The gene calls are TRBV7-9 and TRBJ2-3; a possible D gene is TRBD2 (5 bases). CDR3 size: 13 residues. V was shortened by 5 bases and J by 3 bases, with 9 bases between the two germline ends. The germline CDR1 and CDR2 sequences are SEHNR and FQNEAQ (reference sequence). In DNA, the CDR3 is TGTGCCAGCAGCCCTCTAGCAACAGATACGCAGTATTTT. Residues: CASSPLATDTQYF.

This rearrangement joins TRBV9 to TRBJ2-7, with D perhaps matching TRBD1 (6 bases). Between the trimmed V and J ends, which lost 2 bases and 2 bases, there was a span of 11 bases. This CDR3 spans 14 amino acids. Germline CDR1 reads SGDLS; CDR2 reads YYNGEE. This chain's CDR3 is CASSVLTGPYEQYF. In nucleotides, the CDR3 is TGTGCCAGCAGCGTGTTGACAGGACCCTACGAGCAGTACTTC.

The chain recombines TRBV7-2 with TRBJ1-4, with D possibly being TRBD1 (5 bases). This CDR3 is built from 15 residues. Germline V CDR1 and CDR2: SGHTA, FQGNSA. The V and J ends lost 1 base and 4 bases respectively, with 10 bases between them. CDR3 coding DNA: TGTGCCAGCAGCTTAGTTGTCAGGGATAATGAAAAACTGTTTTTT. Its translation is CASSLVVRDNEKLFF.

The rearrangement joins TRBV5-1 to TRBJ2-3, with D tentatively TRBD1 (6 bases). Per the germline V gene, CDR1 is SGHRS and CDR2 is YFSETQ. Trimming pared 0 bases from V and 8 bases from J, leaving 13 bases between. The length of the CDR3 is 14 residues. The CDR3 DNA is TGCGCCAGCAGCTTGGGACAGGAGGAAGGTACGCAGTATTTT. As protein: CASSLGQEEGTQYF.

This sequence joins TRBV2 and TRBJ2-5, with 16 bases fitting TRBD2. The CDR3 is made up of 16 amino acids. Losses at the gene ends were 7 bases for V and 5 bases for J; bases not matched to a gene: 7. CDR1 SNHLY and CDR2 FYNNEI come from the germline V gene. The CDR3 DNA follows: TGTGCCAGCAACGGGGGACTAGCGGGAGGGAGGGAGACCCAGTACTTC. Amino acid sequence: CASNGGLAGGRETQYF.

V is TRBV6-1 and J is TRBJ2-5; 7 bases match TRBD2. Germline CDR1 reads MNHNS; CDR2 reads SASEGT. CDR3 length: 15 amino acids. V shed 5 bases, J shed 5 bases, and the junction held 11 bases outside the gene matches. Here the CDR3 DNA reads TGTGCCAGCAGTCCAAAGGGGAGGGAGTGGGAGACCCAGTACTTC. Its protein product is CASSPKGREWETQYF.

The V gene is TRBV28, the J gene TRBJ1-4; possible D gene TRBD1, 6 bases. CDR1 MDHEN and CDR2 SYDVKM come from the germline V gene. The V and J ends lost 5 bases and 6 bases respectively, with 19 bases between them. The CDR3 length is 16 residues. The CDR3 DNA sequence: TGTGCCAGCAGTCGTACACACAGGGAGGTGGATGAAAAACTGTTTTTT. It encodes CASSRTHREVDEKLFF. Together with reference TRBV28 and TRBJ1-4, the CDR3 gives the full variable domain: DVKVTQSSRYLVKRTGEKVFLECVQDMDHENMFWYRQDPGLGLRLIYFSYDVKMKEKGDIPEGYSVSREKKERFSLILESASTNQTSMYLCASSRTHREVDEKLFFGSGTQLSVL.

The rearrangement links TRBV27 to TRBJ2-5; D remains ambiguous. Germline loops: CDR1 MNHEY, CDR2 SMNVEV (reference sequence). The germline V and J ends were trimmed by 3 bases and 0 bases, with 5 bases remaining between them. The CDR3 covers 13 residues. In nucleotides, the CDR3 is TGTGCCAGCAGTTTCCGGGACCAAGAGACCCAGTACTTC. Amino acids: CASSFRDQETQYF.

This clone was found a few times. The same CDR3 can be traced to other DNA sequences in this sample. This sequence joins TRBV30 and TRBJ1-5, with 10 bases lining up with TRBD1. This CDR3 is 13 amino acids long. The trim removed 2 bases at V and 6 bases at J, leaving 1 base unmatched. CDR1 is GTSNPN, CDR2 SVGIG, per germline (reference sequence). CDR3: CAWSWTGGQPQHF. The DNA for the CDR3 is TGTGCCTGGAGTTGGACAGGGGGTCAGCCCCAGCATTTT.

The chain carries TRBV4-1 and TRBJ2-2; 7 bases are a match to TRBD2. Germline trimming cut 4 bases from V and 5 bases from J; bases unmatched to any gene: 10. Germline values: CDR1 MGHRA, CDR2 YSYEKL. CDR3 length: 16 residues. The DNA of the CDR3 is TGCGCCAGCAGCCGTACGGGGAGGGTCCCTACCGGGGAGCTGTTTTTT. Translating gives CASSRTGRVPTGELFF.

Only one count was recorded for this clone. CDR3 DNA sequence: TGCGCCAGCAGCCCTCAAGGAGTTGGTGAGCAGTTCTTC. This encodes CASSPQGVGEQFF. J is TRBJ2-1 and V is TRBV5-1; no firm D call. The CDR3 spans 13 residues. CDR1 and CDR2 from the germline V gene are SGHRS and YFSETQ. Trimming left V 4 bases short and J 9 bases short, with 14 bases between.

A word on this clone: Sequence at one end of the junction differs from germline and may be a read error. The chain couples TRBV18 to TRBJ2-2; 13 bases fit TRBD2. CDR1 and CDR2 (germline): KGHSH, LQKENI. The length of the CDR3 is 17 residues. The CDR3 loop is CASSPLAGGPWTGELFF. The CDR3 DNA reads as TGTGCCAGCTCTCCACTAGCGGGAGGGCCCTGGACCGGGGAGCTGTTTTTT. The full variable domain, in which reference TRBV18 and TRBJ2-2 provide the parts outside the CDR3, is NAGVMQNPRHLVRRRGQEARLRCSPMKGHSHVYWYRQLPEEGLKFMVYLQKENIIDESGMPKERFSAEFPKEGPSILRIQQVVRGDSAAYFCASSPLAGGPWTGELFFGEGSRLTVL.

This rearrangement joins TRBV5-4 to TRBJ2-6; TRBD1 matches 8 bases. The CDR3 consists of 15 residues. J gave up 2 bases and V 3 bases, and 1 base lay outside the gene matches. Germline CDR1 reads SGHNT; CDR2 reads YYREEE (reference sequence). DNA of the CDR3: TGTGCCAGCAGCTCGACAGGGGCTGGGGCCAACGTCCTGACTTTC. Protein: CASSSTGAGANVLTF.

V and J are TRBV4-1 and TRBJ1-3; D is perhaps TRBD1 (5 bases). CDR1 and CDR2 from the germline V gene are MGHRA and YSYEKL. Trimming left V 2 bases short and J 0 bases short, with 14 bases between. CDR3 size: 17 residues. The CDR3 DNA reads as TGCGCCAGCAGCCAATGGGTAGGGGCGAACTCTGGAAACACCATATATTTT. Its protein product is CASSQWVGANSGNTIYF.

The chain carries TRBV6-6 and TRBJ2-7; D is possibly TRBD1 (6 bases). V lost 2 bases to trimming and J lost 0 bases, with 14 bases between them. This CDR3 is 16 amino acids long. CDR1 is MNHNY, CDR2 SVGAGI, per germline (reference sequence). The CDR3 loop is CASSYGTSRSSYEQYF. The CDR3 DNA reads as TGTGCCAGCAGTTACGGGACATCCAGGAGCTCCTACGAGCAGTACTTC.

This clone has a single count. V gene TRBV29-1 combines with J gene TRBJ2-2; no reliable D call. The ends were cut back, 5 bases at V and 2 bases at J, with 3 bases in the middle. Germline V gives CDR1 SQVTM, CDR2 ANQGSEA. This CDR3 has 11 amino acids. CDR3 region: CSVSNTGELFF. The CDR3 DNA follows: TGCAGCGTTTCTAACACCGGGGAGCTGTTTTTT.

This clone was observed once. Other DNA sequences in this specimen translate into the identical CDR3. The V and J genes are TRBV7-9 and TRBJ1-2; D uncertain. The CDR3 sequence is 11 residues long. Germline CDR1 SEHNR, CDR2 FQNEAQ (reference sequence). V was trimmed by 1 base and J by 7 bases, leaving 4 bases between them. The CDR3 DNA is TGTGCCAGCAGCTTAGTGAGTGGCTACACCTTC. Protein product: CASSLVSGYTF.

The V gene is TRBV28, the J gene TRBJ1-3; a possible D gene is TRBD1 (6 bases). Germline V gene lookup returns CDR1 MDHEN and CDR2 SYDVKM. The CDR3 runs to 16 residues. Trimming took off 7 bases at V and 0 bases at J, with 16 bases between the two ends. DNA of the CDR3: TGTGCCAGCAAAAGGTACAGGGCGGGCTCTGGAAACACCATATATTTT. Encoded protein: CASKRYRAGSGNTIYF.

This rearrangement joins TRBV5-4 to TRBJ2-1; 9 nucleotides align to TRBD1. The CDR3 totals 13 residues. J lost 10 bases, V lost 0 bases, and 2 bases had no gene match. CDR1 is SGHNT, CDR2 YYREEE, per germline (reference sequence). This CDR3 is CASSLGGTGEQFF. The DNA for the CDR3 is TGTGCCAGCAGCTTGGGCGGGACAGGGGAGCAGTTCTTC.

The V gene is TRBV10-3, the J gene TRBJ2-1; D is tentatively TRBD1 or TRBD2 (5 bases each). V lost 3 bases and J lost 4, with 10 bases in between. The CDR3 length is 14 residues. Germline V CDR1 and CDR2: ENHRY, SYGVKD. The CDR3 nucleotides are TGTGCCATCAGTGATGGGACCAAATACAATGAGCAGTTCTTC. It encodes CAISDGTKYNEQFF.

This clone was detected a few times. The same CDR3 is also encoded by other DNA sequences in this sample. The V call is TRBV28, the J call TRBJ2-3; D uncertain. There are 12 residues in the CDR3. CDR1 and CDR2 (germline): MDHEN, SYDVKM. The V gene lost 2 bases and the J gene lost 5 bases, with 5 bases spanning the gap. The CDR3 region has the DNA TGTGCCAGCAGTTTAGTAGGAGATACGCAGTATTTT. This encodes CASSLVGDTQYF.

This rearrangement joins TRBV10-3 to TRBJ2-5; weak D call: TRBD2 (5 bases). Germline V gene sequence: CDR1 ENHRY, CDR2 SYGVKD. The CDR3 sequence is 13 residues long. V was pared by 0 bases and J by 5 bases, with 7 bases between. The CDR3, as DNA: TGTGCCATCAGTGAGTCAGGGAGTGAGACCCAGTACTTC. Its translation: CAISESGSETQYF.

The chain carries TRBV18 and TRBJ2-1; D not certain. Per germline, CDR1 KGHSH and CDR2 LQKENI. V was clipped by 3 bases and J by 4 bases, with 13 bases between them. The CDR3 has 15 amino acids. CDR3 coding DNA: TGTGCCAGCTCACCCCCGCAGGTCCCGTACAATGAGCAGTTCTTC. This gives the protein CASSPPQVPYNEQFF. The whole variable domain, filled in from reference TRBV18 and TRBJ2-1, reads NAGVMQNPRHLVRRRGQEARLRCSPMKGHSHVYWYRQLPEEGLKFMVYLQKENIIDESGMPKERFSAEFPKEGPSILRIQQVVRGDSAAYFCASSPPQVPYNEQFFGPGTRLTVL.

With respect to this clone: Mismatch with germline at one junction end may stem from a read error. In DNA, the CDR3 is TGTGCCAGCAGTGAACCGGCGGGTAGGCCGGTCTTC. It is translated as CASSEPAGRPVF. The V gene is TRBV25-1, the J gene TRBJ2-1; maybe TRBD2 (5 bases). CDR1 and CDR2 from the germline V gene are MGHDK and SYGVNS. The CDR3 covers 12 residues.

This chain connects TRBV6-1 to TRBJ1-2, with a weak D call TRBD1 (6 bases). The V gene's germline CDR1 is MNHNS and CDR2 SASEGT. Trimming left V 5 bases short and J 8 bases short, with 12 bases between. The CDR3 totals 12 residues. CDR3 region: CASSNRVGGYTF. The CDR3 region has the DNA TGTGCCAGCAGTAACAGGGTCGGAGGCTACACCTTC.

The CDR3 DNA reads TGTGCCAGCAGCGTAAATGCCCGGGGGAAAGAGACCCAGTACTTC. Translation gives CASSVNARGKETQYF. The rearrangement joins TRBV9 to TRBJ2-5; weak D call: TRBD2 (6 bases). Germline CDR1 and CDR2: SGDLS and YYNGEE. The CDR3 is 15 amino acids. Trimming shortened V by 1 base and J by 3 bases, and 13 bases separated the two germline ends. Full variable domain (outside the CDR3, taken from reference TRBV9 and TRBJ2-5): DSGVTQTPKHLITATGQRVTLRCSPRSGDLSVYWYQQSLDQGLQFLIQYYNGEERAKGNILERFSAQQFPDLHSELNLSSLELGDSALYFCASSVNARGKETQYFGPGTRLLVL.

The chain has TRBV19 and TRBJ2-1; no clear D. V lost 1 base, J lost 3 bases, and 13 bases lay in between. The CDR3 runs 16 residues. CDR1 and CDR2 from the germline V gene are LNHDA and SQIVND (reference sequence). The CDR3: CASSIAATRYYNEQFF. In DNA, the CDR3 is TGTGCCAGTAGTATAGCGGCTACCAGATACTACAATGAGCAGTTCTTC. Looking up the rest from reference TRBV19 and TRBJ2-1 gives the full variable domain: DGGITQSPKYLFRKEGQNVTLSCEQNLNHDAMYWYRQDPGQGLRLIYYSQIVNDFQKGDIAEGYSVSREKKESFPLTVTSAQKNPTAFYLCASSIAATRYYNEQFFGPGTRLTVL.